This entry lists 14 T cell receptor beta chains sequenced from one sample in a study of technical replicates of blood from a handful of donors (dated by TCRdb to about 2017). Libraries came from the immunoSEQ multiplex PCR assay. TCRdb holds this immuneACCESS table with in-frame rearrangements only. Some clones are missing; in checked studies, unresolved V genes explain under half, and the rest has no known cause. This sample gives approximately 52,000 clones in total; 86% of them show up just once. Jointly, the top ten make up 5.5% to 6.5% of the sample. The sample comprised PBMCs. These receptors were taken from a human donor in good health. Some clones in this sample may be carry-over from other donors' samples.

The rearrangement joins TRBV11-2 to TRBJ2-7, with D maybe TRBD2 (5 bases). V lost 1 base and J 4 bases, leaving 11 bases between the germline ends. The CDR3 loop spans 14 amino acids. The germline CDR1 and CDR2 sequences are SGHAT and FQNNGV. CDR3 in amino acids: CASSLVSGSYEQYF. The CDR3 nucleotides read TGTGCCAGCAGCTTAGTTTCGGGGAGTTACGAGCAGTACTTC.

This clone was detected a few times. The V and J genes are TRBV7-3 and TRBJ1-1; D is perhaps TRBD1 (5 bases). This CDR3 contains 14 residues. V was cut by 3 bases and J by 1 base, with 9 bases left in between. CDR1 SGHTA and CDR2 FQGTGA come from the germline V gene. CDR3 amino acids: CASSFLGQNTEAFF. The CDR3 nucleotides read TGTGCCAGCAGCTTCCTAGGACAGAACACTGAAGCTTTCTTT.

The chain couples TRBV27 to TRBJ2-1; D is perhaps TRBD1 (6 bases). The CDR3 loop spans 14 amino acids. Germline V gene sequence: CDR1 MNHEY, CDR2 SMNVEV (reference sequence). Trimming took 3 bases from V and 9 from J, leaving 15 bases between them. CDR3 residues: CASSFRTEGREQFF. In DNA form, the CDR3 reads TGTGCCAGCAGTTTCCGGACAGAGGGCCGTGAGCAGTTCTTC.

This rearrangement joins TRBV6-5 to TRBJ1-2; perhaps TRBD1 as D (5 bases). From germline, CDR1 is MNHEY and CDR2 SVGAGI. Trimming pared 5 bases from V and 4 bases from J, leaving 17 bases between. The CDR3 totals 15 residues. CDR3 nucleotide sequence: TGTGCCAGCAGTCGGTCCCTGGGGCAGTTCTATGGCTACACCTTC. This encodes CASSRSLGQFYGYTF.

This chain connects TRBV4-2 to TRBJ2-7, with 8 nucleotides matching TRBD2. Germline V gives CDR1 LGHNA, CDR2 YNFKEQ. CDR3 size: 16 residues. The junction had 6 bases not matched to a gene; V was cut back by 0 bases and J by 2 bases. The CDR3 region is CASSQDLSGGTYEQYF. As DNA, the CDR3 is TGTGCCAGCAGCCAAGATCTAAGCGGGGGAACCTACGAGCAGTACTTC.

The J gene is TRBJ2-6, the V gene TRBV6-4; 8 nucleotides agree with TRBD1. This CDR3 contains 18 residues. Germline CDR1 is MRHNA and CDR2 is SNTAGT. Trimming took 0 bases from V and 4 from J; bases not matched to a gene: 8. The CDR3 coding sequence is TGTGCCAGCAGTGACTCGGGACAGGCCGGGGTCGGGGCCAACGTCCTGACTTTC. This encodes CASSDSGQAGVGANVLTF.

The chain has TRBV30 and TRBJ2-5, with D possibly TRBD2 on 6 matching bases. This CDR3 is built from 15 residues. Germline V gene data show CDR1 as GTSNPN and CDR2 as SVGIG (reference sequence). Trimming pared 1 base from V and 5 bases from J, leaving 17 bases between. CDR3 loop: CAWSGLTGVGETQYF. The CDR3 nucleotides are TGTGCCTGGAGTGGGTTGACGGGAGTGGGGGAGACCCAGTACTTC. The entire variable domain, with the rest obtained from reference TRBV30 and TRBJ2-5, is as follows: SQTIHQWPATLVQPVGSPLSLECTVEGTSNPNLYWYRQAAGRGLQLLFYSVGIGQISSEVPQNLSASRPQDRQFILSSKKLLLSDSGFYLCAWSGLTGVGETQYFGPGTRLLVL.

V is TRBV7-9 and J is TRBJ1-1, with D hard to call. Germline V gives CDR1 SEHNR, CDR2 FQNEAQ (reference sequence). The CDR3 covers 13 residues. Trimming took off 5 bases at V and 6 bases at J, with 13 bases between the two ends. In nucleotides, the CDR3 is TGTGCCAGCAGCAACCCCGGCGGGGCTGAAGCTTTCTTT. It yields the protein CASSNPGGAEAFF.

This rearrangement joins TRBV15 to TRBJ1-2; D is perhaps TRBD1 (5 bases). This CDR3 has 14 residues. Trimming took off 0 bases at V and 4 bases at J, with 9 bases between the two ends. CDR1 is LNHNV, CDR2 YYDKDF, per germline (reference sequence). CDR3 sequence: CATSRDRQGYGYTF. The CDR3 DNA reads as TGTGCCACCAGCAGAGATCGGCAGGGCTATGGCTACACCTTC.

The CDR3 region has the DNA TGTGCCAGCAGCTGGACTAGCGGGAATCGCGAGCAGTACTTC. This sequence encodes CASSWTSGNREQYF. The J gene is TRBJ2-7, the V gene TRBV7-9, with 12 bases that match TRBD2. V shed 4 bases, J shed 6 bases, and the junction held 4 bases outside the gene matches. This CDR3 region has 14 residues. The germline V gene has CDR1 SEHNR and CDR2 FQNEAQ (reference sequence).

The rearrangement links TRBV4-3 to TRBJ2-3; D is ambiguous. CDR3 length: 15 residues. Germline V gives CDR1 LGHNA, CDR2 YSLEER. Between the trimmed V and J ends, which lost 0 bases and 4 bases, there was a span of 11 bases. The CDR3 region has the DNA TGCGCCAGCAGCCAAGATCGAGGTTTTCCAGATACGCAGTATTTT. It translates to CASSQDRGFPDTQYF.

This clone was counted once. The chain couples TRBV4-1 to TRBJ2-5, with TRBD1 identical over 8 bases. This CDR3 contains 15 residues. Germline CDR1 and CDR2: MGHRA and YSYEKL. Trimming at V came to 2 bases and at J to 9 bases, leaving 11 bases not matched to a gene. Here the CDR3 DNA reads TGCGCCAGCAGCCAACCGGGACAGGCCCCCCGGGCCCAGTACTTC. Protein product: CASSQPGQAPRAQYF.

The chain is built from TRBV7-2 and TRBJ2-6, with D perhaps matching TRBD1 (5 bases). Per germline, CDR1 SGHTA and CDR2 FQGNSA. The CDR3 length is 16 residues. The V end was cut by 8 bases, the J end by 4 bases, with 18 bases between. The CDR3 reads CASLRRRAPGANVLTF. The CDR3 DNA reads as TGTGCCAGCCTACGGCGCAGGGCCCCCGGGGCCAACGTCCTGACTTTC.

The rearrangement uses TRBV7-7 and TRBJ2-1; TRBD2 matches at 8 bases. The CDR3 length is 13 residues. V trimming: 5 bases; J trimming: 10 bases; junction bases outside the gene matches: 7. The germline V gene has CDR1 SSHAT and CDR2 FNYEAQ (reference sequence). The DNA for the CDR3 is TGTGCCAGCAGCATTAGCGGGAATCGGGAGCAGTTCTTC. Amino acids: CASSISGNREQFF.